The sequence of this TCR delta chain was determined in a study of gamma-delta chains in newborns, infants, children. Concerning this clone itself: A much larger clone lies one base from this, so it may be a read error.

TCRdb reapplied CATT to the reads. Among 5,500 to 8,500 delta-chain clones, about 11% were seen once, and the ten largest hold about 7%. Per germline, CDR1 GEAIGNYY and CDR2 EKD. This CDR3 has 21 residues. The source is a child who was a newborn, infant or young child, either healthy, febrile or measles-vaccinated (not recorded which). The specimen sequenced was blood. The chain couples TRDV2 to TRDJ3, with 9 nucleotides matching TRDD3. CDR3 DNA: TGTGCCTGTGACACGGGTACTGGGGGAAGCCTGACCTCCTGGGACACCCGACAGGTGTTTTTC. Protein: CACDTGTGGSLTSWDTRQVFF.